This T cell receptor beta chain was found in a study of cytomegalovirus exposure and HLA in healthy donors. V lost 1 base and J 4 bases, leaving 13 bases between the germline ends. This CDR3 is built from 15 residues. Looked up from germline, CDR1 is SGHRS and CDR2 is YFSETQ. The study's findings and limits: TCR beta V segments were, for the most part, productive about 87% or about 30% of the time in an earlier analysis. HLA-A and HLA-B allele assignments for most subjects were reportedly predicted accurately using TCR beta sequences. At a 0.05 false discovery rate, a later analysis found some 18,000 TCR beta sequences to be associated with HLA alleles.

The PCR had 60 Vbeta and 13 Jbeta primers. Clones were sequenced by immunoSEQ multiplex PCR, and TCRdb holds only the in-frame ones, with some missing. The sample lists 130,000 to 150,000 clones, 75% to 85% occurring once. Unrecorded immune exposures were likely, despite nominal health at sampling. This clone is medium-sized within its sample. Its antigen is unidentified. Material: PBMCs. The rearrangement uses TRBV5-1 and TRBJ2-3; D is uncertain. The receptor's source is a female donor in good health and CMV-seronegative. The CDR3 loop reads CASSLSSGNADTQYF. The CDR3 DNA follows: TGCGCCAGCAGCTTGTCTTCAGGAAACGCAGATACGCAGTATTTT. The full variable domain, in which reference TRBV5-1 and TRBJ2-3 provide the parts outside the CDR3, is KAGVTQTPRYLIKTRGQQVTLSCSPISGHRSVSWYQQTPGQGLQFLFEYFSETQRNKGNFPGRFSGRQFSNSRSEMNVSTLELGDSALYLCASSLSSGNADTQYFGPGTRLTVL.